The sequence of this T cell receptor (beta chain) was determined in a study of blood T cell repertoires in COVID-19. Methods used by the authors: Researchers report that nucleated cell counts were estimated from reference gene primer amplification. Assay used: immunoSEQ multiplex PCR; TCRdb lists only in-frame clones, some missing. The D gene and trimming were derived from the DNA, and the V and J assignments and clone size from that table. The repertoire holds around 38,000 clones, 89% seen once, with roughly 6.4% in the top ten. V was shortened by 8 bases and J by 0 bases, with 14 bases between the two germline ends. The germline gives CDR1 MNHEY, CDR2 SVGAGI. The CDR3 loop spans 15 amino acids.

V usage is TRBV6-5 and J usage is TRBJ2-1; a possible D gene is TRBD2 (5 bases). The TCR sequence derives from a human donor in a cohort sampled during active COVID-19. The sequencing input was peripheral blood. The CDR3 protein is CASGGGLSSYNEQFF. The CDR3 nucleotides are TGTGCCAGCGGAGGCGGGCTAAGCTCCTACAATGAGCAGTTCTTC.